This T cell receptor (beta chain) was documented in a study of blood T cell repertoires in COVID-19. Overall study: The study drew acute and convalescent COVID-19 samples from the United States, Italy and Spain. The cDNA or gDNA used as material had been derived from T cells, B-cell-depleted T cells, or PBMCs.

Between the trimmed V and J ends, which lost 3 bases and 4 bases, there was a span of 10 bases. This CDR3 spans 14 amino acids. Germline loops: CDR1 KGHSH, CDR2 LQKENI. Authors' processing steps: Scientists estimated how many nucleated cells there were by amplifying reference gene primers. The data were produced by immunoSEQ multiplex PCR, yet TCRdb's version contains in-frame clones alone and is incomplete. From that table come the V and J calls and clone size; the DNA was used to work out D and trimming. The data contain around 300,000 clones, about nine tenths of them seen just once; the ten biggest clones take up just under 0.95%.

The sequence was collected from a woman in her 40s who had recovered from COVID-19. Sequencing was done on a sample of peripheral blood. The chain uses TRBV18 and TRBJ1-5, with TRBD1 as a possible D gene (6 bases). The CDR3 nucleotides are TGTGCCAGCTCACCCCGGGACAATAATCAGCCCCAGCATTTT. Translated: CASSPRDNNQPQHF.